Following are 8 T cell receptor beta chains from one sample sequenced in a study of memory CD4+ T cells and cytomegalovirus serostatus. Single viable CD3+CD4+CD8-CD45RO+ cells were sorted as the memory CD4+ T cells. Measured with immunoSEQ multiplex PCR; TCRdb has only the in-frame clones, and not every one. The table records about 56,000 clones, around 76% of them present only once. The sequenced sample was memory CD4+ T cells from blood. Every receptor here comes from an adult in good health and CMV-seronegative.

This sequence joins TRBV2 and TRBJ2-7; no clear D gene. The V end lost 2 bases, the J end lost 4 bases, and 3 bases lay between the germline ends. This CDR3 comprises 11 residues. The germline gives CDR1 SNHLY, CDR2 FYNNEI. CDR3 region: CASSEKYEQYF. The CDR3 DNA reads TGTGCCAGCAGTGAAAAATACGAGCAGTACTTC.

The genes are TRBV19 and TRBJ1-2; 7 nucleotides match TRBD1. CDR3 length equals 16 residues. Trimming removed 7 bases from V and 0 bases from J; junction bases left unmatched: 11. Germline V gives CDR1 LNHDA, CDR2 SQIVND (reference sequence). The CDR3 here is CASKGAETASNYGYTF. For the CDR3, the DNA is TGTGCCAGTAAGGGGGCTGAGACAGCATCTAACTATGGCTACACCTTC.

The chain recombines TRBV5-1 with TRBJ1-2; a possible D gene is TRBD1 (5 bases). The ends were cut back, 3 bases at V and 5 bases at J, with 14 bases in the middle. Germline V lookup: CDR1 SGHRS, CDR2 YFSETQ. The CDR3 is made up of 14 amino acids. This chain's CDR3 is CASSSLGAQYGYTF. In DNA, the CDR3 is TGCGCCAGCAGCTCACTAGGGGCGCAGTATGGCTACACCTTC.

The chain joins TRBV9 to TRBJ2-7; D not certain. The V and J ends lost 0 bases and 1 base respectively, with 8 bases between them. The CDR3 sequence is 14 residues long. CDR1 and CDR2 from the germline V gene are SGDLS and YYNGEE. CDR3 nucleotides: TGTGCCAGCAGCGTAGAGGTGGATTCCTACGAGCAGTACTTC. Encoded protein: CASSVEVDSYEQYF.

The V call is TRBV7-3, the J call TRBJ1-1, with 12 nucleotides matching TRBD1. The V gene end was trimmed by 4 bases and the J gene end by 4 bases; junction bases not matched to a gene: 7. CDR1 and CDR2 from the germline V gene are SGHTA and FQGTGA. CDR3 length: 16 amino acids. The CDR3 is CASSSRRGQGATEAFF. As DNA, the CDR3 is TGTGCCAGCAGCTCACGGCGGGGACAGGGGGCCACTGAAGCTTTCTTT.

The rearrangement joins TRBV5-1 to TRBJ2-5; no definite D call. Germline CDR1 is SGHRS and CDR2 is YFSETQ. This CDR3 has 13 amino acids. Trimming removed 4 bases from V and 5 bases from J, with 12 bases in between. The CDR3 DNA is TGCGCCAGCAGCCCGACCGTCAGGGAGACCCAGTACTTC. Protein sequence: CASSPTVRETQYF.

The chain uses TRBV4-1 and TRBJ2-5; 9 bases are a match to TRBD2. This CDR3 spans 16 amino acids. The V gene's germline CDR1 is MGHRA and CDR2 YSYEKL. Trimming at V came to 1 base and at J to 4 bases, leaving 7 bases not matched to a gene. CDR3 bases: TGCGCCAGCAGCCAAGCTTCCGCGGGGGGGGCAGAGACCCAGTACTTC. It codes for CASSQASAGGAETQYF.

This chain links TRBV2 with TRBJ1-2; maybe TRBD1 (5 bases). The germline CDR1 and CDR2 sequences are SNHLY and FYNNEI. V dropped 5 bases and J dropped 3 bases, with 16 bases sitting between them. The CDR3 covers 15 residues. The CDR3 nucleotides are TGTGCCAGCAGTTCCCGGGACCCCTTTTACTATGGCTACACCTTC. Translated, it gives CASSSRDPFYYGYTF.